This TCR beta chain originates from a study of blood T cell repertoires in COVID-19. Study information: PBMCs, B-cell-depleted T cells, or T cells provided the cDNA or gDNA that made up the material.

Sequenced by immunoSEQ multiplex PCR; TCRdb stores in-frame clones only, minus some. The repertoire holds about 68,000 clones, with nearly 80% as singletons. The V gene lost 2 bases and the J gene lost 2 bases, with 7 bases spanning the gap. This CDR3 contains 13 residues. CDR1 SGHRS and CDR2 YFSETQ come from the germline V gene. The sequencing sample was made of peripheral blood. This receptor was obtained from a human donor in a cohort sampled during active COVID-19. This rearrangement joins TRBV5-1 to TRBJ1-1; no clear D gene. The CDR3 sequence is CASSFRVNTEAFF. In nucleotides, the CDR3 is TGCGCCAGCAGCTTTCGGGTAAACACTGAAGCTTTCTTT.